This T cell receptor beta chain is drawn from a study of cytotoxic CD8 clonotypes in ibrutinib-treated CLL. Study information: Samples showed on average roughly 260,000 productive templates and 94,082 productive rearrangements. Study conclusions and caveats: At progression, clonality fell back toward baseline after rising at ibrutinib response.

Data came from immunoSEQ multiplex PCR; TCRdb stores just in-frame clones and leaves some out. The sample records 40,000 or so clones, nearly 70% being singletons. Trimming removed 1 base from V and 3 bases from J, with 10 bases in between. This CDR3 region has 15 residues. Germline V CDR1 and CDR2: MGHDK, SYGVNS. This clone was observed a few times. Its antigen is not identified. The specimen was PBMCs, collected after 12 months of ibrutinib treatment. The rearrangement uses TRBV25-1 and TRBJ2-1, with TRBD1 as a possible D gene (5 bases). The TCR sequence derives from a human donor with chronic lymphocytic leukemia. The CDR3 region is CASSESRVIYNEQFF. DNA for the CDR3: TGTGCCAGCAGTGAATCCAGGGTTATCTACAATGAGCAGTTCTTC.